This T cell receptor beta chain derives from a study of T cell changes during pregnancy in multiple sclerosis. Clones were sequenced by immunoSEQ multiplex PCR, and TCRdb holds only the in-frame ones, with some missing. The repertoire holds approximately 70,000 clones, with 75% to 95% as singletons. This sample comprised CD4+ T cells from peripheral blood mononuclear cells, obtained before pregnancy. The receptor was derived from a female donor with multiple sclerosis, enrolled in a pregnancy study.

The CDR3: CASRRGGTDTQYF. The CDR3 DNA is TGTGCCAGCAGACGGGGGGGCACAGATACGCAGTATTTT. The rearrangement links TRBV7-2 to TRBJ2-3; 7 bases are shared with TRBD2. Trimming removed 6 bases from V and 1 base from J; junction bases left unmatched: 1. This CDR3 is built from 13 residues. CDR1 is SGHTA and CDR2 is FQGNSA in the germline V gene.